These T cell receptor beta chains were read from a single sample in a study of cytomegalovirus exposure and HLA in healthy donors. Sequencing used immunoSEQ multiplex PCR; TCRdb keeps in-frame clones, though not all of them. The sample gives around 150,000 clones, over 75% of which show up once; approximately 1.8% is in the top ten. Sequencing was performed on PBMCs. These receptor sequences come from a human donor in good health. CDR3s include the opening cysteine and the closing phenylalanine or tryptophan. Each record gives: D gene, CDR3 length, J gene, clone size, V gene, CDR3 protein, CDR3 DNA. A D gene is named only where the DNA matches it firmly. Expanded clones get a size class; other rows say once, few or many, or leave the size out.

D: NA
length: 14
J: TRBJ2-1
size: once
V: TRBV7-6
CDR3: CASSFGREYNEQFF
DNA: TGTGCCAGCAGCTTCGGCAGGGAATACAATGAGCAGTTCTTC

D: NA
length: 15
J: TRBJ1-6
size: NA
V: TRBV21-1
CDR3: CASSHGTVFNSPLHF
DNA: TGTGCCAGCAGTCACGGGACAGTCTTTAATTCACCCCTCCACTTT

D: NA
length: 17
J: TRBJ1-3
size: NA
V: TRBV15
CDR3: CATSSQRLLAKGNTIYF
DNA: TGTGCCACCAGCTCACAAAGACTGCTTGCGAAGGGAAACACCATATATTTT

D: NA
length: 15
J: TRBJ2-7
size: NA
V: TRBV7-9
CDR3: CASSPPRGGGYEQYF
DNA: TGTGCCAGCAGCCCCCCGAGGGGGGGCGGTTACGAGCAGTACTTC

D: NA
length: 14
J: TRBJ2-3
size: NA
V: TRBV5-4
CDR3: CASSLEPGTDTQYF
DNA: TGTGCCAGCAGCTTGGAACCGGGGACAGATACGCAGTATTTT

D: TRBD1
length: 16
J: TRBJ1-2
size: NA
V: TRBV11-2
CDR3: CASSSHKGDREHGYTF
DNA: TGTGCCAGCAGCTCCCATAAAGGAGACAGGGAGCATGGCTACACCTTC

D: TRBD1
length: 15
J: TRBJ2-3
size: NA
V: TRBV5-8
CDR3: CASSFGQGNTDTQYF
DNA: TGTGCCAGCAGCTTCGGACAGGGAAACACAGATACGCAGTATTTT

D: TRBD1
length: 15
J: TRBJ1-5
size: NA
V: TRBV2
CDR3: CASSAGQGVLLPQHF
DNA: TGTGCCAGCAGTGCCGGACAGGGGGTTCTGCTGCCCCAGCATTTT

D: TRBD1
length: 14
J: TRBJ1-2
size: NA
V: TRBV6-1
CDR3: CASRGQGRFYGYTF
DNA: TGTGCCAGCAGGGGACAGGGGAGGTTCTATGGCTACACCTTC

D: NA
length: 12
J: TRBJ2-7
size: NA
V: TRBV6-1
CDR3: CASSEVFYEQYF
DNA: TGTGCCAGCAGTGAAGTCTTCTACGAGCAGTACTTC

D: NA
length: 14
J: TRBJ1-1
size: NA
V: TRBV19
CDR3: CASSRQSMNTEAFF
DNA: TGTGCCAGTAGCCGACAGAGCATGAACACTGAAGCTTTCTTT

D: NA
length: 15
J: TRBJ1-6
size: NA
V: TRBV4-3
CDR3: CASSQVAQGNSPLHF
DNA: TGCGCCAGCAGCCAAGTGGCGCAGGGTAATTCACCCCTCCACTTT

D: TRBD1
length: 16
J: TRBJ2-7
size: NA
V: TRBV7-2
CDR3: CASSLVGTGGGYEQYF
DNA: TGTGCCAGCAGCTTAGTTGGGACAGGGGGCGGTTACGAGCAGTACTTC

D: NA
length: 14
J: TRBJ2-1
size: NA
V: TRBV5-1
CDR3: CASRGHDFHTGQFF
DNA: TGCGCCAGCAGGGGACACGATTTCCACACGGGGCAGTTCTTC

D: TRBD2
length: 17
J: TRBJ2-2
size: NA
V: TRBV14
CDR3: CASSSGSGGPNTGELFF
DNA: TGTGCCAGCAGCTCGGGCAGCGGGGGGCCAAACACCGGGGAGCTGTTTTTT

D: NA
length: 11
J: TRBJ1-2
size: once
V: TRBV29-1
CDR3: CSVESREGYTF
DNA: TGCAGCGTTGAAAGTAGGGAGGGCTACACCTTC

D: TRBD1
length: 15
J: TRBJ2-1
size: NA
V: TRBV27
CDR3: CASSFLGQDYNEQFF
DNA: TGTGCCAGCAGTTTTTTGGGACAGGACTACAATGAGCAGTTCTTC

D: TRBD1
length: 16
J: TRBJ1-5
size: NA
V: TRBV13
CDR3: CASSTRQGGVGQPQHF
DNA: TGTGCCAGCAGCACAAGACAGGGTGGTGTTGGGCAGCCCCAGCATTTT

D: TRBD2
length: 14
J: TRBJ2-3
size: once
V: TRBV5-1
CDR3: CASRDSGPSDTQYF
DNA: TGCGCCAGCAGAGATAGCGGGCCCTCAGATACGCAGTATTTT

D: NA
length: 16
J: TRBJ1-6
size: NA
V: TRBV6-5
CDR3: CASSYSTGLPHSPLHF
DNA: TGTGCCAGCAGTTACTCGACTGGTTTACCCCATTCACCCCTCCACTTT

D: TRBD1
length: 15
J: TRBJ2-7
size: NA
V: TRBV5-4
CDR3: CASSLPGQGAYEQYF
DNA: TGTGCCAGCAGCTTACCGGGACAGGGAGCCTACGAGCAGTACTTC

D: TRBD1
length: 15
J: TRBJ1-2
size: once
V: TRBV7-9
CDR3: CASSTGQGVVYGYTF
DNA: TGTGCCAGCAGCACGGGACAGGGGGTAGTCTATGGCTACACCTTC

D: TRBD2
length: 15
J: TRBJ2-5
size: NA
V: TRBV7-8
CDR3: CASSSLAGAQETQYF
DNA: TGTGCCAGCAGCTCCCTAGCGGGGGCCCAAGAGACCCAGTACTTC

D: TRBD1
length: 14
J: TRBJ2-3
size: NA
V: TRBV27
CDR3: CASSLGTGSDTQYF
DNA: TGTGCCAGCAGTTTAGGGACAGGGTCAGATACGCAGTATTTT

D: NA
length: 15
J: TRBJ1-1
size: NA
V: TRBV4-1
CDR3: CASSQIPTGNTEAFF
DNA: TGCGCCAGCAGCCAAATCCCGACAGGGAACACTGAAGCTTTCTTT

D: TRBD1
length: 14
J: TRBJ2-3
size: NA
V: TRBV2
CDR3: CASSRDRATDTQYF
DNA: TGTGCCAGCAGTAGAGACAGGGCCACAGATACGCAGTATTTT

D: NA
length: 15
J: TRBJ1-6
size: NA
V: TRBV5-1
CDR3: CASSLAGQSNSPLHF
DNA: TGCGCCAGCAGCTTGGCCGGACAGAGTAATTCACCCCTCCACTTT

D: TRBD1
length: 16
J: TRBJ2-2
size: NA
V: TRBV19
CDR3: CASRGTGTGATGELFF
DNA: TGTGCCAGTAGAGGGACCGGGACAGGGGCGACCGGGGAGCTGTTTTTT

D: NA
length: 14
J: TRBJ1-5
size: NA
V: TRBV5-8
CDR3: CASSLRGKRQPQHF
DNA: TGTGCCAGCAGCTTGCGAGGGAAGAGGCAGCCCCAGCATTTT

D: NA
length: 14
J: TRBJ1-1
size: NA
V: TRBV10-3
CDR3: CAITKQGMNTEAFF
DNA: TGTGCCATCACCAAACAGGGAATGAACACTGAAGCTTTCTTT

D: TRBD2
length: 16
J: TRBJ2-1
size: NA
V: TRBV9
CDR3: CASSDQLGLAGGEQFF
DNA: TGTGCCAGCAGCGACCAGTTGGGACTAGCGGGCGGAGAGCAGTTCTTC

D: NA
length: 14
J: TRBJ1-1
size: NA
V: TRBV6-6
CDR3: CASSLEQGSTEAFF
DNA: TGTGCCAGCAGTCTTGAACAGGGAAGCACTGAAGCTTTCTTT

D: TRBD2
length: 16
J: TRBJ2-7
size: NA
V: TRBV5-1
CDR3: CASSLGLAKSSYEQYF
DNA: TGCGCCAGCAGCTTGGGACTAGCGAAGAGCTCCTACGAGCAGTACTTC

D: TRBD1
length: 15
J: TRBJ1-4
size: NA
V: TRBV27
CDR3: CASSSWTGVGEKLFF
DNA: TGTGCCAGCAGTTCCTGGACAGGGGTCGGGGAAAAACTGTTTTTT

D: NA
length: 13
J: TRBJ1-2
size: NA
V: TRBV7-8
CDR3: CASSSPGGDGYTF
DNA: TGTGCCAGCAGCTCCCCCGGGGGGGATGGCTACACCTTC

D: NA
length: 11
J: TRBJ1-1
size: NA
V: TRBV10-2
CDR3: CASSESTEAFF
DNA: TGCGCCAGCAGTGAGTCTACAGAAGCTTTCTTT

D: TRBD2
length: 16
J: TRBJ2-3
size: once
V: TRBV7-2
CDR3: CASSGGTSGSPDTQYF
DNA: TGTGCCAGCAGCGGTGGGACTAGCGGGAGTCCAGATACGCAGTATTTT

D: NA
length: 13
J: TRBJ1-1
size: once
V: TRBV4-3
CDR3: CASSTTGNTEAFF
DNA: TGCGCCAGCAGCACGACAGGGAACACTGAAGCTTTCTTT

D: NA
length: 16
J: TRBJ2-7
size: NA
V: TRBV5-1
CDR3: CASSLEVVDSAYEQYF
DNA: TGCGCCAGCAGCTTGGAGGTCGTTGACAGTGCCTACGAGCAGTACTTC

D: TRBD1
length: 17
J: TRBJ2-7
size: NA
V: TRBV27
CDR3: CASSFDGTGGALYEQYF
DNA: TGTGCCAGCAGTTTCGATGGGACAGGGGGCGCTTTGTACGAGCAGTACTTC

D: TRBD1
length: 12
J: TRBJ2-7
size: NA
V: TRBV29-1
CDR3: CSPRDRGREQYF
DNA: TGCAGCCCACGGGACAGGGGGCGTGAGCAGTACTTC

D: TRBD2
length: 15
J: TRBJ2-5
size: NA
V: TRBV11-2
CDR3: CASSFRGGVKETQYF
DNA: TGTGCCAGCAGCTTTCGCGGGGGGGTTAAAGAGACCCAGTACTTC

D: NA
length: 15
J: TRBJ2-6
size: NA
V: TRBV6-6
CDR3: CASTQGSSGANVLTF
DNA: TGTGCCAGCACCCAAGGGAGCTCTGGGGCCAACGTCCTGACTTTC

D: TRBD1
length: 12
J: TRBJ2-2
size: NA
V: TRBV29-1
CDR3: CSVRTGTGELFF
DNA: TGCAGCGTACGGACAGGGACCGGGGAGCTGTTTTTT

D: NA
length: 15
J: TRBJ2-5
size: once
V: TRBV6-5
CDR3: CASSRDLTAQETQYF
DNA: TGTGCCAGCAGCCGGGACTTAACTGCCCAAGAGACCCAGTACTTC

D: NA
length: 16
J: TRBJ2-7
size: NA
V: TRBV5-4
CDR3: CASSLGGPPSSYEQYF
DNA: TGTGCCAGCAGCTTAGGGGGACCCCCCAGCTCCTACGAGCAGTACTTC